One and the same sample provided the 8 T cell receptor beta chains below, sequenced in a study of shared clonotypes between healthy human individuals. Naive CD8 cells lacked CD45RO and underwent positive selection for CCR7, leaving out terminally differentiated effector memory CD45RA+ cells. The table came from immunoSEQ multiplex PCR; TCRdb's copy has only in-frame clones and leaves some out. This table has millions of clones, 85% to 95% appearing once. Sequenced: naive CD8+ T cells from PBMCs. Receptor source: a young man in good health. Some clones in this sample may be carry-over from other donors' samples.

This chain uses TRBV5-4 with TRBJ2-1; 7 nucleotides align to TRBD2. Germline CDR1 and CDR2: SGHNT and YYREEE (reference sequence). The CDR3 extends over 15 amino acids. J lost 5 bases, V lost 3 bases, and 8 bases had no gene match. CDR3 sequence: CASSSPREVHNEQFF. CDR3 in DNA: TGTGCCAGCAGCTCCCCCCGGGAGGTCCACAATGAGCAGTTCTTC. Using reference TRBV5-4 and TRBJ2-1 for the parts outside the CDR3, the full variable domain is ETGVTQSPTHLIKTRGQQVTLRCSSQSGHNTVSWYQQALGQGPQFIFQYYREEENGRGNFPPRFSGLQFPNYSSELNVNALELDDSALYLCASSSPREVHNEQFFGPGTRLTVL.

The chain is built from TRBV7-9 and TRBJ2-3, with D uncertain. V was clipped by 5 bases and J by 3 bases, with 21 bases between them. This CDR3 comprises 17 residues. In germline, CDR1 is SEHNR, CDR2 FQNEAQ (reference sequence). CDR3 nucleotide sequence: TGTGCCAGCAGCCCCCTCCTCTTGGCCAGAGAAACAGATACGCAGTATTTT. Translated: CASSPLLLARETDTQYF.

The chain employs TRBV4-2 and TRBJ2-7; D is unclear. Germline V gene sequence: CDR1 LGHNA, CDR2 YNFKEQ. Trimming took 1 base from V and 4 from J, leaving 14 bases between them. The CDR3 extends over 15 amino acids. CDR3 region: CASSQAHLTGYEQYF. The DNA for the CDR3 is TGTGCCAGCAGCCAAGCCCACCTAACCGGATACGAGCAGTACTTC.

This sequence joins TRBV5-8 and TRBJ2-1; 7 bases agree with TRBD2. Germline loops: CDR1 SGHTS, CDR2 YDEGEE. CDR3 length: 15 residues. J was trimmed by 2 bases and V by 0 bases; bases with no gene match: 2. The CDR3 spells CASSLAGRTYNEQFF. The DNA for the CDR3 is TGTGCCAGCAGCTTGGCCGGGAGGACCTACAATGAGCAGTTCTTC.

This chain connects TRBV7-9 to TRBJ2-1, with 12 bases identical to TRBD2. The CDR3 contains 15 residues. The junction had 9 bases not matched to a gene; V was cut back by 1 base and J by 14 bases. CDR1 is SEHNR, CDR2 FQNEAQ, per germline (reference sequence). Written as DNA, the CDR3 is TGTGCCAGCAGCTTAGAAGGACTAGCGGGGAGCGGGGAGTTCTTC. It specifies CASSLEGLAGSGEFF.

The chain links TRBV7-6 to TRBJ2-3, with no clear D. Germline CDR1 reads SGHVS; CDR2 reads FNYEAQ. The ends were cut back, 5 bases at V and 2 bases at J, with 11 bases in the middle. The CDR3 spans 14 residues. DNA for the CDR3: TGTGCCAGCAGCGTCCAGCACATCACAGATACGCAGTATTTT. Its protein product is CASSVQHITDTQYF.

V is TRBV28 and J is TRBJ2-7; D gene uncertain. Germline-derived CDR1 and CDR2 are MDHEN and SYDVKM. With 6 bases removed from V and 2 bases from J, the gap between germline ends came to 14 bases. CDR3 size: 14 residues. The CDR3 DNA sequence: TGTGCCAGCAGACTACAGAGCGCTACCTACGAGCAGTACTTC. Protein product: CASRLQSATYEQYF.

The J gene is TRBJ2-1, the V gene TRBV7-8, with TRBD2 identical over 14 bases. CDR3 length: 15 amino acids. Germline assignment: CDR1 SGHVS and CDR2 FQNEAQ. The ends lost 5 bases at V and 8 bases at J; junction bases unmatched: 5. The CDR3 sequence is CASSIGTSGRDEQFF. CDR3 DNA sequence: TGTGCCAGCAGCATCGGGACTAGCGGGAGAGATGAGCAGTTCTTC.